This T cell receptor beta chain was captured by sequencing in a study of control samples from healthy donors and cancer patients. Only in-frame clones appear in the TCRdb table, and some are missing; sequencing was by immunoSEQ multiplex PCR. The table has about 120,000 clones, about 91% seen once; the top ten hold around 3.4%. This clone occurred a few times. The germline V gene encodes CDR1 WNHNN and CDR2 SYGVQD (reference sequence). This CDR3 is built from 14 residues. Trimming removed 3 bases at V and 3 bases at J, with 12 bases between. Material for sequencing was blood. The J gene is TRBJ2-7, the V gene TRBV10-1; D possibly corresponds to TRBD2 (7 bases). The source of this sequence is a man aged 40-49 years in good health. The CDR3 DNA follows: TGCGCCAGCAGTGATGGGGGGGCGAACTACGAGCAGTACTTC. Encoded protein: CASSDGGANYEQYF.